This T cell receptor (beta chain) was profiled in a study of T cell changes during pregnancy in multiple sclerosis. Between the trimmed V and J ends, which lost 3 bases and 0 bases, there was a span of 8 bases. The CDR3 length is 14 residues. Per germline, CDR1 MNHEY and CDR2 SMNVEV (reference sequence). This clone rates as medium-sized. This specimen includes other DNA sequences encoding the same CDR3. Sequencing was performed with immunoSEQ multiplex PCR; in TCRdb, only in-frame clones are kept and a portion is missing. The table has some 25,000 clones, about 87% seen once. Sequenced here: CD4+ T cells from peripheral blood mononuclear cells, sampled in the second trimester of pregnancy. This chain connects TRBV27 to TRBJ1-1, with no clear D. This clonotype was obtained from a female donor in good health, enrolled as a control in a pregnancy study. The CDR3 region is CASSFRVMNTEAFF. CDR3 coding DNA: TGTGCCAGCAGTTTTAGAGTCATGAACACTGAAGCTTTCTTT.